This entry is about one TCR beta chain. TCRdb keeps only in-frame clones here, not all; method: immunoSEQ multiplex PCR. The sample holds 2 million to 2.5 million clones, 95% seen once. This record comes from a study of shared clonotypes between healthy human individuals. Healthy adults negative for HIV, lacking recent acute infections or vaccinations, served as donors. The donors, all of them Caucasian adults, lived in Nashville, Tennessee. Both subsets, CD45RA+ naive and CD45RA-negative memory, were split from the CD4+ cells. This receptor was taken from a man in his late teens or twenties in good health. Sequencing input: naive CD4+ T cells sorted from blood. The subset: CD45RA+ positively selected.

The CDR3 is CATSSHTGTEETQYF. The DNA of the CDR3 is TGTGCCACCAGCAGTCATACCGGGACGGAAGAGACCCAGTACTTC. The chain couples TRBV15 to TRBJ2-5; D may be TRBD1 or TRBD2 (5 bases each). V lost 3 bases and J 3 bases, leaving 14 bases between the germline ends. The CDR3 spans 15 residues. Germline loops: CDR1 LNHNV, CDR2 YYDKDF (reference sequence).